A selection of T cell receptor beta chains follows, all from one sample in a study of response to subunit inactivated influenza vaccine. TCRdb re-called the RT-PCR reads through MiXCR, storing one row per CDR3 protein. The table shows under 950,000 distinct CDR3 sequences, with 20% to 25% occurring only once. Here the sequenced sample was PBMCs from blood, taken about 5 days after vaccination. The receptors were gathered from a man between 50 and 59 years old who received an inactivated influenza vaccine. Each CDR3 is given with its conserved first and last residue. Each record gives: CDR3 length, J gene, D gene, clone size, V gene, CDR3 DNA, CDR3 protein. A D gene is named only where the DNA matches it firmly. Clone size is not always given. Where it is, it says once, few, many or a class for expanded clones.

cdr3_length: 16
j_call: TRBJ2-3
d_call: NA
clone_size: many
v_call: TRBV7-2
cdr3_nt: TGTGCCAGCAGCTTAGAAAGGTCTAGCGAACAAGATACGCAGTATTTT
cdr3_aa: CASSLERSSEQDTQYF

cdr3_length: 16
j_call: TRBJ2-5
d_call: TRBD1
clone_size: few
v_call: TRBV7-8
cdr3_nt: TGTGCCAGCAGCTCCGTCAACAGGGGTCCCTGGGAGACCCAGTACTTC
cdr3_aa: CASSSVNRGPWETQYF

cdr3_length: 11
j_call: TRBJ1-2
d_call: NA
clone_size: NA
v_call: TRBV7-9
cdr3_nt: TGTGCCAGCAGCAATAACTATGGCTACACCTTC
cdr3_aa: CASSNNYGYTF

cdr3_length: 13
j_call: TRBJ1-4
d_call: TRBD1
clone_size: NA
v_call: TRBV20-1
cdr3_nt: TGCAGTGCTAGAGCCGGGACAGACGAAAAACTGTTTTTT
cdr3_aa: CSARAGTDEKLFF

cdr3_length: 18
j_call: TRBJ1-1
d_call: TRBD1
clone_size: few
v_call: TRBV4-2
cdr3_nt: TGTGCCAGCAGCCAAACGGGGGGGACAGGGGGCGTAAACACTGAAGCTTTCTTT
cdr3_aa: CASSQTGGTGGVNTEAFF

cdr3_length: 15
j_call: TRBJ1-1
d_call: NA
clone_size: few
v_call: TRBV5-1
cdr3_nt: TGCGCCAGCAGCTTGCGGGGGTCGGATAACACTGAAGCTTTCTTT
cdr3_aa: CASSLRGSDNTEAFF

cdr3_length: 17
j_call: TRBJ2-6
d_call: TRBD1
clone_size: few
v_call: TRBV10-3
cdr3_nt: TGTGCCATCAGTGAGAGGACAGGGGGTGCTGGGGCCAACGTCCTGACTTTC
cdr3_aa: CAISERTGGAGANVLTF

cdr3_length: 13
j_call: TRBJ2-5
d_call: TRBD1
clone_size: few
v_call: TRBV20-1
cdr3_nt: TGCAGTGCTGTTCTGGCTACCCAGGGGGCCCAGTACTTC
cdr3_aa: CSAVLATQGAQYF

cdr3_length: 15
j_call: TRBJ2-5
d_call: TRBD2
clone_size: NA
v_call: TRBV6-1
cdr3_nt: TGTGCCAGCAGCAAGCTAGCGGGGATGCAAGAGACCCAGTACTTC
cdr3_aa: CASSKLAGMQETQYF

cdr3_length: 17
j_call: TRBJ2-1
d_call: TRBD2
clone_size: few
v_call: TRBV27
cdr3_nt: TGTGCCAGCAGCCAAAATCGGGTCGGACTAGCGGGGACTGAGCAGTTCTTC
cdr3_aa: CASSQNRVGLAGTEQFF

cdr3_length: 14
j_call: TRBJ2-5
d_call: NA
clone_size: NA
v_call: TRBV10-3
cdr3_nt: TGTGCCATCAGAGACGGACGGTTACAAGAGACCCAGTACTTC
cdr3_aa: CAIRDGRLQETQYF

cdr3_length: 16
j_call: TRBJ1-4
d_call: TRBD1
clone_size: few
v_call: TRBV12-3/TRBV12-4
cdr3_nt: TGTGCCAGCAGCAGGGACAGGGGTGCAACTAATGAAAAACTGTTTTTT
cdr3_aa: CASSRDRGATNEKLFF

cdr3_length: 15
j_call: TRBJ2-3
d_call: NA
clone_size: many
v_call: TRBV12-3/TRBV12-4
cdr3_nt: TGTGCCAGCAGTTCCCAGGGCGTACAAACAGATACGCAGTATTTT
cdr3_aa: CASSSQGVQTDTQYF

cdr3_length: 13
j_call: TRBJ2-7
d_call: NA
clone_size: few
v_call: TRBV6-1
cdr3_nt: TGTGCCAGCAGCTCGGACTCTCCTAGCGAGCAGTACTTC
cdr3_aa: CASSSDSPSEQYF

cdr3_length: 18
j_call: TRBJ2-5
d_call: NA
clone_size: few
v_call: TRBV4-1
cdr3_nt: TGCGCCAGCAGCCGCCAAGATTGGAAGGTGACAGAACAAGAGACCCAGTACTTC
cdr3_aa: CASSRQDWKVTEQETQYF

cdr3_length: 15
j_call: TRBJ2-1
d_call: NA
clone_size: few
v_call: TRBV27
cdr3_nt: TGTGCCAGCAGTTGGGGGGGCGCCAGGGGGCATGAGCAGTTCTTC
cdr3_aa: CASSWGGARGHEQFF

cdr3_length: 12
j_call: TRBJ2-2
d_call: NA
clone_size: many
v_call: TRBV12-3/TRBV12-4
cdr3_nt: TGTGCCAGCAGTTCCGAAGTCGGGGAGCTGTTTTTT
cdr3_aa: CASSSEVGELFF

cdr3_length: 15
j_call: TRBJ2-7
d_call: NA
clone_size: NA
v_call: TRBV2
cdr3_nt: TGTGCCAGCAAAGGGGGAGCGAGCATCTTGGGAGAGCAGTACTTC
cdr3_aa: CASKGGASILGEQYF

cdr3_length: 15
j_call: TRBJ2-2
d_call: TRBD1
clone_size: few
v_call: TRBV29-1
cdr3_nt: TGCAGCGTGAGGCGGACAGGGGCGTACACCGGGGAGCTGTTTTTT
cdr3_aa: CSVRRTGAYTGELFF

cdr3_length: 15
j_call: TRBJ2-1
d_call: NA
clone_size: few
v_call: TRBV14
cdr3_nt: TGTGCCAGCAGCCAAGATTTAGGGAGGTGGGATGAGCAGTTCTTC
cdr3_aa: CASSQDLGRWDEQFF

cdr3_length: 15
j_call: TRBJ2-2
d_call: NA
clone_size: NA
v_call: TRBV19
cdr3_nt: TGTGCCAGTAGCATAGAAAGGTGGGCCGCCGGGGAGCTGTTTTTT
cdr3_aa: CASSIERWAAGELFF

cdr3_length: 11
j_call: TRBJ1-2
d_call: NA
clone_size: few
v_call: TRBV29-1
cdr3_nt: TGCAGCGTTGCGGAGGTGGGGGGCTACACCTTC
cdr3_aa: CSVAEVGGYTF

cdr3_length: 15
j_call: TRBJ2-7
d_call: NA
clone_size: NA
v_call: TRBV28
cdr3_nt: TGTGCCAGCAGTTTCAGGGGGAGGGTATCCTACGAGCAGTACTTC
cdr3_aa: CASSFRGRVSYEQYF

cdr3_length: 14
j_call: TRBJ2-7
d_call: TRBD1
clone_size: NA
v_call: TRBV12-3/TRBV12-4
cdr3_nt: TGTGCCAGCACTCCCAGGACAGGGACCCTCGAGCAGTACTTC
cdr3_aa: CASTPRTGTLEQYF

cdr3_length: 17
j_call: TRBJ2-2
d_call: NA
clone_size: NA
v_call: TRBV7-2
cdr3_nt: TGTGCCAGCAGCTTAGTTCGGGGTTTGTCGGACACCGGGGAGCTGTTTTTT
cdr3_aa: CASSLVRGLSDTGELFF

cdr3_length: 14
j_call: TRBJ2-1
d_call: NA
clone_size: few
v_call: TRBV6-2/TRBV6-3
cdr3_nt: TGTGCCAGCAGTTACGGCCAGTTCTACAATGAGCAGTTCTTC
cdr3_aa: CASSYGQFYNEQFF

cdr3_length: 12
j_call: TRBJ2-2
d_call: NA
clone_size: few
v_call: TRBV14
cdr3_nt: TGTGCCAGCAGCCCCGCCCCCGGGGAGCTGTTTTTT
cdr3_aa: CASSPAPGELFF

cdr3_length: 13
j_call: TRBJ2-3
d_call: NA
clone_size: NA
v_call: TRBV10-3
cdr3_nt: TGTGCCATCAGTGAGTCGGTAAAAGATACGCAGTATTTT
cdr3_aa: CAISESVKDTQYF

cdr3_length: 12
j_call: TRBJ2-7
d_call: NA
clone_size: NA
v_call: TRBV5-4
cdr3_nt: TGTGCCAGCAGCTTGGTCGGGGGCGCTCAGGACTTC
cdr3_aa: CASSLVGGAQDF

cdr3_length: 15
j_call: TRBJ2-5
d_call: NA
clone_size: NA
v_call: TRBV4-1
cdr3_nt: TGCGCCAGCAGCCAAATCGGTCTACGATGGGAGACCCAGTACTTC
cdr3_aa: CASSQIGLRWETQYF

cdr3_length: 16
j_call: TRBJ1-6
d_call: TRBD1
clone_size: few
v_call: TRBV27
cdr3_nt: TGTGCCAGCAGTTCAGTCAGGGGGCGAGATAATTCACCCCTCCACTTT
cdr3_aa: CASSSVRGRDNSPLHF

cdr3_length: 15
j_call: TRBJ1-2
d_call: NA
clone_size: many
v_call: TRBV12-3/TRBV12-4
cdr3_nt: TGTGCCAGCACCCCGGCCGGACGACCTAACTATGGCTACACCTTC
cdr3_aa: CASTPAGRPNYGYTF

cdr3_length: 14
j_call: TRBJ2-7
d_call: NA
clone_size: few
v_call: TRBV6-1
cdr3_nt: TGTGCCAGCAGCCAAGCGGGCAGCGCGCTCGGGCAGTACTTC
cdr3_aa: CASSQAGSALGQYF

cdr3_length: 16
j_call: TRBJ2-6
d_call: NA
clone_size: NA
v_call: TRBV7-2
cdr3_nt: TGTGCCAGCAGCCCCCCTAGACTACCTGGGGCCAACGTCCTGACTTTC
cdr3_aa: CASSPPRLPGANVLTF

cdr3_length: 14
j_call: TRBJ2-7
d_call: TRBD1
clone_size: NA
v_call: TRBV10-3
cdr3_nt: TGTGCCATCACCAAAGACAGGGGCTCCTACGAGCAGTACTTC
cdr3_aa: CAITKDRGSYEQYF

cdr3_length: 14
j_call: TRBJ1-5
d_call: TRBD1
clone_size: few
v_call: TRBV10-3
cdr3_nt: TGTGCCACCCGCGGGACAGAGGACAATCAGCCCCAGCATTTT
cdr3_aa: CATRGTEDNQPQHF

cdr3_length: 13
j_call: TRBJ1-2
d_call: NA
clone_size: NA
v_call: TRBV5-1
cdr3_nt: TGCGCCAGCAGCCCCTACAGGGAGCATGGCTACACCTTC
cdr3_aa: CASSPYREHGYTF

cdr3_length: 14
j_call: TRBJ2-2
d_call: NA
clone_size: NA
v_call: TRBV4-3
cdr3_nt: TGCGCCAGCAGCCAGGAACAGGGCCCCGGGGAGCTGTTTTTT
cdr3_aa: CASSQEQGPGELFF

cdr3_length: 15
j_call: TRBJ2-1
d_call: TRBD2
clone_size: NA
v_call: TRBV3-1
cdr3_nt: TGTGCCAGCAGGGGATTCGGGACTAGAGACAATGAGCAGTTCTTC
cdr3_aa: CASRGFGTRDNEQFF

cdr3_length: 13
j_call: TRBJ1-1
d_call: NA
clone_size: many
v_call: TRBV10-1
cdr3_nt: TGCGCCAGCAGCCGGGAACCGCGCGGTGAAGCTTTCTTT
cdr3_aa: CASSREPRGEAFF

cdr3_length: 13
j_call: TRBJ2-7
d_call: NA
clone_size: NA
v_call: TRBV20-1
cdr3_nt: TGCAGTGCTCCGACTCCCGCCTCCTACGAGCAGTACTTC
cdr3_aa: CSAPTPASYEQYF

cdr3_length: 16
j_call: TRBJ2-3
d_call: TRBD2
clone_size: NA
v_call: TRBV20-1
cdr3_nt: TGCAGTGCTAGAGATTCGGGGGGGCCATTTCTCGATACGCAGTATTTT
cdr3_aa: CSARDSGGPFLDTQYF

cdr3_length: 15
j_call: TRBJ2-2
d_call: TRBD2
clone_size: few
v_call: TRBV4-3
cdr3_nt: TGCGCCAGCAGCCACGCAGGGACTAGTGGCGGGGAGCTGTTTTTT
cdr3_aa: CASSHAGTSGGELFF

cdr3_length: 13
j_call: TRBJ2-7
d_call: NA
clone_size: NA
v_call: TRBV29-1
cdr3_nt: TGCAGCGTTGGAACAAGACAGACCTACGAGCAGTACTTC
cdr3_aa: CSVGTRQTYEQYF

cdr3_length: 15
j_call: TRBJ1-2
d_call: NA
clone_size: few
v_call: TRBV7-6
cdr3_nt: TGTGCCAGCAGCTTAGCGGCAGGTGGTCACTATGGCTACACCTTC
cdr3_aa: CASSLAAGGHYGYTF

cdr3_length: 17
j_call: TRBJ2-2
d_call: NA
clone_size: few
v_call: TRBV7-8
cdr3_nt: TGTGCCAGCAGCTTAGCGCAGGCGGGGCGGTACGCCGGGGAGCTGTTTTTT
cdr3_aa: CASSLAQAGRYAGELFF

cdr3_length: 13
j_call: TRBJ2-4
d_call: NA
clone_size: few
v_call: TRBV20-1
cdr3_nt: TGCAGTGCTAGTTATCTAGCCAAAAACATTCAGTACTTC
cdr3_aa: CSASYLAKNIQYF

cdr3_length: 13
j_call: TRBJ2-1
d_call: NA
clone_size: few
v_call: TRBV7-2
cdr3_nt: TGTGCCAGCAGCTTAGACGGCCGCGGTGAGCAGTTCTTC
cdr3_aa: CASSLDGRGEQFF

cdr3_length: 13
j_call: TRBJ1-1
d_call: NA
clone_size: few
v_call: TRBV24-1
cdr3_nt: TGTGCCACCAGGGCGAGGGGTGGCACTGAAGCTTTCTTT
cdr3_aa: CATRARGGTEAFF